These 8 T cell receptor beta chains share one sample of origin, sequenced in a study of multiple sclerosis patients with progressive multifocal leukoencephalopathy. Sample time point: time of PML onset. Profiled with immunoSEQ multiplex PCR; TCRdb holds only in-frame clones, not every one. The sample includes roughly 32,000 clones, roughly 90% seen only once; the top ten take 3% to 3.5%. The input for sequencing was PBMCs, taken from a patient treated with natalizumab. The receptors here all came from a human donor with progressive multifocal leukoencephalopathy.

V and J are TRBV2 and TRBJ1-5; tentatively, D is TRBD1 (6 bases). Trimming removed 8 bases at V and 0 bases at J, with 17 bases between. CDR3 length equals 16 residues. The germline V gene encodes CDR1 SNHLY and CDR2 FYNNEI. The CDR3 DNA is TGTGCCAGCCGCCGCCCAGGGGTCGATAGCAATCAGCCCCAGCATTTT. Translation gives CASRRPGVDSNQPQHF.

The chain recombines TRBV14 with TRBJ2-1; D unclear. The CDR3 extends over 17 amino acids. CDR1 and CDR2 (germline): SGHDN, FVKESK. Trimming removed 5 bases from V and 9 bases from J, with 26 bases in between. DNA of the CDR3: TGTGCCAGCAGCTTAGGACGGATAAGACCTAGTGGCGGTGAGCAGTTCTTC. Translating it yields CASSLGRIRPSGGEQFF.

On this clone: The junction does not match germline at one end; this may be a read error. This chain uses TRBV19 with TRBJ2-7; 11 positions match TRBD2. CDR3 length: 13 amino acids. Per germline, CDR1 LNHDA and CDR2 SQIVND (reference sequence). The CDR3 sequence: CASSPRPTSGKVF. The CDR3 DNA is TGTGCCAGTAGTCCTAGACCGACTAGCGGGAAGGTCTTC.

The chain links TRBV7-2 to TRBJ1-1; D remains ambiguous. The CDR3 contains 15 residues. CDR1 SGHTA and CDR2 FQGNSA come from the germline V gene. V was cut by 0 bases and J by 0 bases, with 8 bases left in between. The chain's CDR3 is CASSLASGMNTEAFF. For the CDR3, the DNA is TGTGCCAGCAGCTTAGCCTCTGGGATGAACACTGAAGCTTTCTTT.

The chain is built from TRBV7-2 and TRBJ2-7; D remains ambiguous. This CDR3 comprises 12 residues. V was trimmed by 5 bases and J by 4 bases, leaving 9 bases between them. The germline CDR1 and CDR2 sequences are SGHTA and FQGNSA. CDR3 in amino acids: CASSPTPYEQYF. The CDR3 nucleotides are TGTGCCAGCAGCCCCACACCTTACGAGCAGTACTTC.

The rearrangement uses TRBV7-2 and TRBJ2-1; 7 bases match TRBD2. Unmatched junction bases numbered 8, after V lost 5 bases and J lost 4 bases. Germline V gene data show CDR1 as SGHTA and CDR2 as FQGNSA. The CDR3 covers 15 residues. The DNA of the CDR3 is TGTGCCAGCAGCCGTAGCGGGTTGGGGTACAATGAGCAGTTCTTC. Encoded protein: CASSRSGLGYNEQFF.

This chain uses TRBV30 with TRBJ1-2, with a possible D match to TRBD1 (6 bases). Germline V gene data show CDR1 as GTSNPN and CDR2 as SVGIG (reference sequence). This CDR3 contains 13 residues. Trimming took off 2 bases at V and 4 bases at J, with 11 bases between the two ends. The CDR3: CAWSRQVGYGYTF. DNA for the CDR3: TGTGCCTGGAGTCGACAGGTCGGCTATGGCTACACCTTC.

The chain has TRBV28 and TRBJ2-2; D is ambiguous. The CDR3 extends over 12 amino acids. Looked up from germline, CDR1 is MDHEN and CDR2 is SYDVKM. Trimming took 3 bases from V and 8 from J, leaving 7 bases between them. In DNA form, the CDR3 reads TGTGCCAGCAGTTTGGCGCGGGGGGAGCTGTTTTTT. Its translation is CASSLARGELFF.